The clone carrying this T cell receptor beta chain was detected a few times. TCR beta libraries were built with iRepertoire HTBI primers and Arm-PCR of CDR3 regions. TCRdb used MiXCR to reprocess the multiplex PCR reads, holding one entry per CDR3 protein. Among about 240,000 distinct CDR3 sequences listed, 20% were seen once. The sample belongs to a study of regulatory T cells in long-lasting Graves disease. In the study overall: Graves' cases, newly diagnosed, had used antithyroid drugs under 3 months.

CDR3 length equals 16 residues. The trim removed 5 bases at V and 0 bases at J, leaving 9 bases unmatched. CDR1 is SGHNT and CDR2 is YENEEA in the germline V gene. Time point: newly diagnosed GD, antithyroid drugs for less than 3 months. RNA isolated from PBMCs was used to make the TCR library. EDTA tubes were used for drawing around 9 milliliters of peripheral blood. The starting material was peripheral blood mononuclear cells (PBMCs), obtained at new diagnosis, from a patient treated with antithyroid drugs. The chain joins TRBV11-3 to TRBJ2-7, with 8 bases aligning to TRBD2. This receptor was identified in a female donor with Graves disease. CDR3 sequence: CASSPGGGGISYEQYF. CDR3 bases: TGTGCCAGCAGCCCGGGGGGGGGCGGAATCTCCTACGAGCAGTACTTC.